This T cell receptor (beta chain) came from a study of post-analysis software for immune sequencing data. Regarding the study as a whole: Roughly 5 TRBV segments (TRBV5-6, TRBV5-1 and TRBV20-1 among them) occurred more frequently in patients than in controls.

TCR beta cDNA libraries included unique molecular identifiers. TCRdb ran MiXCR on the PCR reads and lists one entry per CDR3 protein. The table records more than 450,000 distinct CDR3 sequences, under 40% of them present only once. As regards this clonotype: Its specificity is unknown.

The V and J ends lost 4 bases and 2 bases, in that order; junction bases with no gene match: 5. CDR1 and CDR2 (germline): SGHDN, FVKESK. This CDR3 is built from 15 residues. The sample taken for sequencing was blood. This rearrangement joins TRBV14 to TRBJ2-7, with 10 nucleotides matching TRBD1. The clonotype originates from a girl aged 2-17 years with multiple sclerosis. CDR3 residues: CASSRRTGGPYEQYF. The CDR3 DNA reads TGTGCCAGCAGCCGCCGGACAGGGGGTCCCTACGAGCAGTACTTC.